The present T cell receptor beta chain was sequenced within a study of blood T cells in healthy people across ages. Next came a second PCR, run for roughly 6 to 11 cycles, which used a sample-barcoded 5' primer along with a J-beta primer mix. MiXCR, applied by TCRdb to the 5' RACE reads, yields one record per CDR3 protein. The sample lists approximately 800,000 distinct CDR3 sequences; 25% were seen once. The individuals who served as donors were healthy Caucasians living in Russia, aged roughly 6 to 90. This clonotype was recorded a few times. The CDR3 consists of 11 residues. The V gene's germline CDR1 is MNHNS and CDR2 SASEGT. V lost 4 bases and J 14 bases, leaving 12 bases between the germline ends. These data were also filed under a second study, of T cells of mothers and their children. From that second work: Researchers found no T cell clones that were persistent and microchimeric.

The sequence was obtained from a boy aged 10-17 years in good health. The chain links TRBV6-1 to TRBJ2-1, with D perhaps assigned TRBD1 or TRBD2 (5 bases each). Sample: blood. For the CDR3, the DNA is TGTGCCAGCAGTGGGGGGAAAAGGGAGTTCTTC. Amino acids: CASSGGKREFF.